This T cell receptor beta chain was documented in a study of blood T cell repertoires in COVID-19. The J segment lost 5 bases and the V segment lost 0 bases, leaving 2 bases of the junction unmatched. The CDR3 totals 14 residues. Per germline, CDR1 GTSNPN and CDR2 SVGIG (reference sequence). Sequencing was performed with immunoSEQ multiplex PCR; in TCRdb, only in-frame clones are kept and a portion is missing. The sample records about 150,000 clones, 70% to 80% being singletons. This clonotype originated in a woman in her sixties or seventies with COVID-19, enrolled during active disease. Sequencing was done on a sample of peripheral blood. The rearrangement links TRBV30 to TRBJ2-7; 12 bases line up with TRBD2. The CDR3 DNA reads TGTGCCTGGAGTGTGACTAGCGGGGGAAACGAGCAGTACTTC. As protein: CAWSVTSGGNEQYF.